This T cell receptor (beta chain) was captured in a study of blood T cell repertoires in COVID-19. Overall study context: From T cells, B-cell-depleted T cells, or PBMCs came the material, which was cDNA or gDNA.

Clones were read by immunoSEQ multiplex PCR, and TCRdb kept only the in-frame ones, dropping some. The sample has over 200,000 clones, approximately 90% seen once. The sequence came from a man aged 50 to 60 with COVID-19, enrolled during active disease. The sequenced material came from peripheral blood.

The CDR3 region has the DNA TGTGCCAGCAGCTTAGTCGCTTTTCTCACAGGCCCTACAGATACGCAGTATTTT. Its protein is CASSLVAFLTGPTDTQYF. V gene TRBV7-6 combines with J gene TRBJ2-3, with a weak D call TRBD1 (5 bases). In germline, CDR1 is SGHVS, CDR2 FNYEAQ. This CDR3 has 18 amino acids. The V end was cut by 1 base, the J end by 3 bases, with 20 bases between.